This note documents a single TCR beta chain sequence. The table lists this clonotype with many counts. There is no known antigen for this receptor. The record has no base qualities; no much larger clone is one base away. Stable Graves' hyperthyroidism was defined as the absence of progression to ophthalmopathy over 18 months of follow-up. Hyperthyroidism patients were aged 18 to 65 years and newly diagnosed, with disease duration of less than 2 months. Exclusion was applied to patients with uncontrolled infections, other autoimmune diseases, pregnancy or lactation. Diagnoses were established on the basis of clinical symptoms, serum thyroxine and TRAb, thyroid ultrasound, and orbital computed tomography. PBMCs were separated from roughly 10 ml of fresh peripheral blood using Ficoll-Paque density gradient centrifugation. Total RNA was extracted using Trizol reagent, and RNA quality was assessed on an Agilent 2100 Bioanalyzer.

These data originate in a study of T cells in Graves' hyperthyroidism and ophthalmopathy (dated by TCRdb to about 2019). For the study in its entirety: Peripheral blood was sampled at the time of initial diagnosis, prior to any treatment. For training and testing, the 100 patients in the discovery cohort were randomly divided in a 7:3 ratio. Prospective prediction of ophthalmopathy was tested in an independent validation cohort consisting of some 19 hyperthyroidism patients and some 16 patients who later progressed to ophthalmopathy. According to the paper, TCR Vbeta CDR3 sequencing was carried out on 135 peripheral blood samples, which came from 40 to 45 ophthalmopathy, around 75 hyperthyroidism and some 17 progressor patients. To identify TCR V-J signatures that set the groups apart, the researchers used a discovery cohort of roughly 100 patients, made up of 40 to 45 with Graves' ophthalmopathy and 57 with stable Graves' hyperthyroidism. After blood sampling, hyperthyroidism patients were treated with methimazole at a starting dose of 30 mg daily, and ophthalmopathy patients were treated with high-dose intravenous methylprednisolone. The study also compared thyroid tissue and blood T-cell repertoires from a handful of Graves' hyperthyroidism patients.

What the research found in general, with its limitations: During validation, the model predicted progression to ophthalmopathy a median of about 5.9 months ahead of onset, with around 71% sensitivity and 72.22% specificity. A model built on a 13 V-J signature distinguished ophthalmopathy from stable hyperthyroidism, reaching around 90% sensitivity and 81% to 83% specificity in cross-validation and 80%/75% in testing. Sample size was not statistically predetermined, and blinding of investigators to group allocation was not performed. Most expanded thyroid clonotypes (frequency above 0.001) were also detected in blood, a finding suggesting that blood repertoires may reflect thyroid immune responses.

The TCR beta CDR3 regions were amplified from RNA transcripts. The TCR CDR3 was subjected to a first round of RT-PCR using the HTBI primer set and the Qiagen OneStep RT-PCR kit. Libraries were constructed in a second round of multiplex PCR, after which size selection and purification were performed. The libraries were sequenced on an Illumina HiSeq2000 using paired-end 100 bp reads. In the authors' own workflow: SOAPnuke was used to process the raw data, removing reads that contained adapters or uncalled bases, had a mean Phred below 15, or lacked an exact match to the constant primer or identifier. COPE v1.2.5 was used to merge high-quality paired reads, and clonotypes were defined as unique nucleotide sequences. Clonotypes were aligned to IMGT TRBV, TRBD and TRBJ reference segments using MiTCR v1.1. The analysis included only V-J combinations with a frequency above 0.0001, which together covered more than 99% of the repertoires. A TCS score was defined as the ratio of F50 (clonal expansion) to E x V (chaos), with BLOSUM62-based TCRdist applied between CDR3 peptides within each V-J. Welch's t-statistics and random forest reduced roughly 540 V-J features to roughly 13, which were used in a naive Bayes classifier (R e1071). Clones were called with MiXCR by TCRdb after fastp trimmed the public reads at Q25, and only in-frame beta chains were retained. Identical CDR3 protein sequences are pooled into one entry, listed with their most common genes and DNA. For this entry, the V and J calls and clone size follow TCRdb and not the study's own pipeline. This sample gives fewer than 200,000 distinct CDR3 sequences in total; approximately 15% of them show up just once. Of the sample, around 27% falls within the top ten clones.

CDR3 length: 13 amino acids, cysteine to phenylalanine. The only DNA kept is the CDR3, 39 bases in frame from the first base. The junction carries 12 bases between V and J, which are trimmed by 5 bases and 7 bases respectively. The TCR was taken from a woman in her 50s with Graves' hyperthyroidism. Sample: blood. The rearranged segments are TRBV12-3 or TRBV12-4 and TRBJ1-5, and the D gene may be TRBD1, 6 bases matching. The DNA reads as follows: TGTGCCAGCAGTCCCCAGGGGTTGCAGCCCCAGCATTTT. It specifies CASSPQGLQPQHF.